This T cell receptor (beta chain) emerged from a study of cytomegalovirus exposure and HLA in healthy donors. Study context: Most genotyped donors, 65% to 85% of more than 300, had Caucasian-associated genetic ancestry.

Primers included in the PCR were 60 Vbeta and 13 Jbeta primers. Only in-frame clones appear in the TCRdb table, and some are missing; sequencing was by immunoSEQ multiplex PCR. The table for this sample gives around 140,000 clones. As concerns this clone: Its antigen is not identified.

General study results and limits: Solely CMV serostatus was available to characterize immune exposure. Earlier findings revealed that most TCR beta V segments proved productive either about 87% or about 30% of the time. There were several of the most significant clusters that appeared linked to common viral pathogens in a later analysis.

Sequenced sample: PBMCs. The clonotype originates from a young woman in good health and CMV-seronegative.

The DNA for the CDR3 is TGTGCCAGCAGCGGGACAGCCTCCTACGAGCAGTACTTC. It encodes CASSGTASYEQYF. This rearrangement joins TRBV6-1 to TRBJ2-7, with 7 bases fitting TRBD1. Germline V gives CDR1 MNHNS, CDR2 SASEGT. V was pared by 6 bases and J by 0 bases, with 2 bases of the junction left unmatched. The CDR3 covers 13 residues.